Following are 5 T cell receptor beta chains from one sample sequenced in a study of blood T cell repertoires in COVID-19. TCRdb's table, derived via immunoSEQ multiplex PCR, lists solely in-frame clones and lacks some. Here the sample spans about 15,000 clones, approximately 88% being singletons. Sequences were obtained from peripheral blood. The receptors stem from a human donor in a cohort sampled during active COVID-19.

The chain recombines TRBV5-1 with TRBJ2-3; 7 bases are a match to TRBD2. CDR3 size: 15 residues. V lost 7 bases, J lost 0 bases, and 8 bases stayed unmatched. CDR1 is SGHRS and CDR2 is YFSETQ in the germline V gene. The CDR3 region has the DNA TGCGCCAGCCGCCCTAGCGGAACTAGCACAGATACGCAGTATTTT. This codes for CASRPSGTSTDTQYF.

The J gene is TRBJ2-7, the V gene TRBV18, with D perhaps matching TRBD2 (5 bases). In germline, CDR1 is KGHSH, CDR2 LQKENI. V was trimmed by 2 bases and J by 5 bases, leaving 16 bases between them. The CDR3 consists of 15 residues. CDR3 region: CASSPSADPGNEQYF. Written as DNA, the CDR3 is TGTGCCAGCTCACCATCCGCGGACCCGGGGAACGAGCAGTACTTC.

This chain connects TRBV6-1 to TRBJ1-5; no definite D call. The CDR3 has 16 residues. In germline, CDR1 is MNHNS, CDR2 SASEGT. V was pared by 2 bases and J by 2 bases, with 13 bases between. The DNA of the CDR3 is TGTGCCAGCAGTGAATTTGGCGGAGAAGGCAATCAGCCCCAGCATTTT. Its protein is CASSEFGGEGNQPQHF.

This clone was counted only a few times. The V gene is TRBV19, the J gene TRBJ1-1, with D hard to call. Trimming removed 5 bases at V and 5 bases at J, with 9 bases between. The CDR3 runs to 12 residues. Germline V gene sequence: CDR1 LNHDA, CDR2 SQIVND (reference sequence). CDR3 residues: CASSPLGTEAFF. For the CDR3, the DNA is TGTGCCAGTAGTCCTCTCGGTACTGAAGCTTTCTTT.

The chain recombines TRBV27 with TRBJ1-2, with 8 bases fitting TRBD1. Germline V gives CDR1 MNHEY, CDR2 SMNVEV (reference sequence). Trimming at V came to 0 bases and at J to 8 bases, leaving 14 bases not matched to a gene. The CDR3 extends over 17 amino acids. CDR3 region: CASSLSISGQGRRGYTF. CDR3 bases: TGTGCCAGCAGTTTATCGATATCCGGACAGGGACGGCGAGGCTACACCTTC.